Listed below are T cell receptor beta chains from one sample, sequenced in a study of monozygotic twins with inflammatory bowel disease. TCRdb reanalyzed the 5' RACE reads, giving one entry per CDR3 protein sequence and no DNA. The sample table includes approximately 160,000 distinct CDR3 sequences. The material sequenced was blood. The receptors shown here come from a human donor with ulcerative colitis or Crohn's disease, or a healthy co-twin of an affected twin (not recorded which). Both conserved end residues are part of each CDR3. Each record gives: V gene, J gene, CDR3 protein.

v_call: TRBV9; j_call: TRBJ2-7; cdr3_aa: CASSVGQAQEQYF
v_call: TRBV7-9; j_call: TRBJ2-3; cdr3_aa: CASSPSSASTDTQYF
v_call: TRBV7-2; j_call: TRBJ2-6; cdr3_aa: CASSLVAGTGANVLTF
v_call: TRBV5-1; j_call: TRBJ2-7; cdr3_aa: CASSYGQGPTYEQYF
v_call: TRBV18; j_call: TRBJ2-2; cdr3_aa: CASSPRTTNTGELFF
v_call: TRBV29-1; j_call: TRBJ2-2; cdr3_aa: CSVPTSTGNTGELFF
v_call: TRBV6-2/TRBV6-3; j_call: TRBJ1-6; cdr3_aa: CASTKVEFKSPLHF
v_call: TRBV5-1; j_call: TRBJ2-3; cdr3_aa: CASSYPGGDTQYF
v_call: TRBV19; j_call: TRBJ1-5; cdr3_aa: CASTASDSNQPQHF
v_call: TRBV3-1; j_call: TRBJ2-1; cdr3_aa: CASSPRGGEQFF
v_call: TRBV21-1; j_call: TRBJ2-7; cdr3_aa: CASSKNYEQYF
v_call: TRBV7-8; j_call: TRBJ1-4; cdr3_aa: CASSFKNRNEKLFF
v_call: TRBV20-1; j_call: TRBJ1-2; cdr3_aa: CSARPEEGPGNYGYTF
v_call: TRBV13; j_call: TRBJ1-4; cdr3_aa: CASSLYFQGEEKLFF
v_call: TRBV5-4; j_call: TRBJ2-2; cdr3_aa: CASSNRRGRGLVTGELFF
v_call: TRBV18; j_call: TRBJ2-4; cdr3_aa: CASSLTRENIQYF
v_call: TRBV4-2; j_call: TRBJ2-1; cdr3_aa: CASSQPSGGGDEQFF
v_call: TRBV7-9; j_call: TRBJ1-2; cdr3_aa: CASSRPPGQRGYTF
v_call: TRBV5-1; j_call: TRBJ2-1; cdr3_aa: CASSLGGSVSYNEQFF
v_call: TRBV4-3; j_call: TRBJ2-3; cdr3_aa: CASSKLAGADTQYF
v_call: TRBV12-3/TRBV12-4; j_call: TRBJ2-1; cdr3_aa: CASSLAGGPPHEQFF
v_call: TRBV7-2; j_call: TRBJ2-5; cdr3_aa: CASSLGVTSGRQETQYF
v_call: TRBV18; j_call: TRBJ2-7; cdr3_aa: CASSPPGRPSYEQYF
v_call: TRBV20-1; j_call: TRBJ2-3; cdr3_aa: CSASRLAGRTDTQYF
v_call: TRBV5-1; j_call: TRBJ1-3; cdr3_aa: CASSWVGSGNTIYF
v_call: TRBV29-1; j_call: TRBJ2-5; cdr3_aa: CSVESGQGFGETQYF
v_call: TRBV10-2; j_call: TRBJ1-3; cdr3_aa: CASSGVGQGNGNTIYF
v_call: TRBV11-2; j_call: TRBJ2-5; cdr3_aa: CASSFGGGPRETQYF
v_call: TRBV3-1; j_call: TRBJ2-7; cdr3_aa: CASSQAWTSSYEQYF
v_call: TRBV5-4; j_call: TRBJ2-7; cdr3_aa: CASSGRTGLSYEQYF
v_call: TRBV6-5; j_call: TRBJ2-6; cdr3_aa: CASSPQSGANVLTF
v_call: TRBV19; j_call: TRBJ1-3; cdr3_aa: CASTGSEAGNTIYF
v_call: TRBV5-1; j_call: TRBJ1-3; cdr3_aa: CASSDDRGRNTIYF
v_call: TRBV16; j_call: TRBJ2-7; cdr3_aa: CASSQGQGNEQYF
v_call: TRBV4-3; j_call: TRBJ2-1; cdr3_aa: CASSQDTAGEAYNEQFF
v_call: TRBV12-3/TRBV12-4; j_call: TRBJ1-1; cdr3_aa: CASRSAGPTEAFF
v_call: TRBV10-3; j_call: TRBJ2-7; cdr3_aa: CAISEAAGTLRYEQYF
v_call: TRBV7-2; j_call: TRBJ2-1; cdr3_aa: CASSLNYVNEQFF
v_call: TRBV19; j_call: TRBJ2-3; cdr3_aa: CASRRAPSFTDTQYF
v_call: TRBV5-1; j_call: TRBJ1-2; cdr3_aa: CASSQLGLSREGYTF
v_call: TRBV10-3; j_call: TRBJ2-5; cdr3_aa: CAISDGGRETQYF
v_call: TRBV5-6; j_call: TRBJ1-2; cdr3_aa: CASSLGQPNYGYTF
v_call: TRBV15; j_call: TRBJ2-1; cdr3_aa: CATSWKSSYNEQFF
v_call: TRBV7-9; j_call: TRBJ2-3; cdr3_aa: CASSRGRESTDTQCF
v_call: TRBV12-3/TRBV12-4; j_call: TRBJ1-1; cdr3_aa: CASSRDRGLLFGEAFF
v_call: TRBV29-1; j_call: TRBJ2-7; cdr3_aa: CSVSDLSSYEQYF